This TCR beta chain was profiled in a study of blood T cell repertoires in COVID-19. Whole-study context: Sites across the United States, Italy and Spain contributed samples from acute and convalescent COVID-19. PBMCs, B-cell-depleted T cells, or T cells were the source of the cDNA or gDNA that made up the material.

As handled by the study authors: Amplification with reference gene primers provided the estimates of nucleated cell counts. Using immunoSEQ multiplex PCR, the repertoire was profiled, and TCRdb retains in-frame clones only, with some absent. Clonal size and the V and J genes are those of that table, whereas D and trimming came from the DNA. Counted here are about 220,000 clones, roughly nine tenths occurring once; the ten biggest clones make up less than 0.75%. The V end was cut by 1 base, the J end by 2 bases, with 5 bases between. Germline loops: CDR1 SQVTM, CDR2 ANQGSEA. The CDR3 totals 12 residues.

The chain uses TRBV29-1 and TRBJ1-1; D ambiguous. The source material was peripheral blood. The TCR was taken from a man between 35 and 55 years old with acute or convalescent COVID-19. CDR3 in amino acids: CSVEVHNTEAFF. The CDR3 coding sequence is TGCAGCGTTGAAGTACACAACACTGAAGCTTTCTTT.